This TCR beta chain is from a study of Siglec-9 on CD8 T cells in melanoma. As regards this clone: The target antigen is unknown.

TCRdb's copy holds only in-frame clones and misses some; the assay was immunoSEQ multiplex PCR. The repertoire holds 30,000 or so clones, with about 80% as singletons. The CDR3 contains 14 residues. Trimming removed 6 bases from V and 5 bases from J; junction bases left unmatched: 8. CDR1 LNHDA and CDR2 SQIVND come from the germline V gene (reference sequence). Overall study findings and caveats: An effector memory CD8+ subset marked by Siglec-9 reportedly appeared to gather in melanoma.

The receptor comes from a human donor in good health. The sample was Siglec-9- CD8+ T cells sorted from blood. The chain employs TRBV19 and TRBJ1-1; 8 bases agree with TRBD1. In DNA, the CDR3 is TGTGCCAGTAGCCATCGACAGGGGACGACTGAAGCTTTCTTT. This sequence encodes CASSHRQGTTEAFF.